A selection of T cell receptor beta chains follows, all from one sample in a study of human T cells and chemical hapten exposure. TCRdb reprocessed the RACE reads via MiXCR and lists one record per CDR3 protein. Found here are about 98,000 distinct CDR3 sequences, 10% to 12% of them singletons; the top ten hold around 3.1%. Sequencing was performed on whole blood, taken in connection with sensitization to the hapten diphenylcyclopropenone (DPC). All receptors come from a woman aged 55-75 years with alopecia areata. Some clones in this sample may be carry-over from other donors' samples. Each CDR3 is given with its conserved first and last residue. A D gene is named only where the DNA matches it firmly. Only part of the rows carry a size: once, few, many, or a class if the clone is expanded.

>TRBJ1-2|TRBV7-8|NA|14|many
TGTGCCAGCAGCCCTGGGACGACTAACTATGGCTACACCTTC
CASSPGTTNYGYTF
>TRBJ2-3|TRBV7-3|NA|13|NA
TGTGCCAGCAGCCAGTCCAGGGATGATACGCAGTATTTT
CASSQSRDDTQYF
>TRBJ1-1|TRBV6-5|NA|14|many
TGTGCCAGCAGTTATCGGCCGGTGAACACTGAAGCTTTCTTT
CASSYRPVNTEAFF
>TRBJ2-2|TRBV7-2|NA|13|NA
TGTGCCAGCAGCTTAGGGCAGGACGGGGAGCTGTTTTTT
CASSLGQDGELFF
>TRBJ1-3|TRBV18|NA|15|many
TGTGCCAGCTCAGGGGGACGGAACTCTGGAAACACCATATATTTT
CASSGGRNSGNTIYF
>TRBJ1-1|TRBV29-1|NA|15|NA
TGCAGCGTTGGGGTGAGTGGGGGGTTTAGCCCTGAAGCTTTCTTT
CSVGVSGGFSPEAFF
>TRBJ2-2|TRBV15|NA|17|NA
TGTGCCACCAGCAGATCGAGAGGGCGGACGAACACCGGGGAGCTGTTTTTT
CATSRSRGRTNTGELFF
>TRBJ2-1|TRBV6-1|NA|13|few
TGTGCCAGCCGCCGGGACTCCTACAATGAGCAGTTCTTC
CASRRDSYNEQFF
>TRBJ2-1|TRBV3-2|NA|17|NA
TGTGCCAGCAGCCAAACTAGCGGGGCGAGCTCCTACAATGAGCAGTTCTTC
CASSQTSGASSYNEQFF
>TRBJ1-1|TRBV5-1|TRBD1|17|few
TGCGCCAGCAGCGGGTCTCTCCGGGATACAGGGGTTACTGAAGCTTTCTTT
CASSGSLRDTGVTEAFF
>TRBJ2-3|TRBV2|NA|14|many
TGTGCCAGCGGGAGCCGGGGCGGATCAGATACGCAGTATTTT
CASGSRGGSDTQYF
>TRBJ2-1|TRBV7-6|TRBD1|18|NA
TGTGCCAGCAGCTTGTGGGACAGGGAAAGGCTTGGTGTGGATGAGCAGTTCTTC
CASSLWDRERLGVDEQFF
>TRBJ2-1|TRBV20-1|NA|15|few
TGCAGTGCTACCCCCGACAGGTCCTCCTACAATGAGCAGTTCTTC
CSATPDRSSYNEQFF
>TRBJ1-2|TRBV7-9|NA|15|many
TGTGCCAGCAGCTCCGAGGGGGGTTTTGTGGGCGGCTACACCTTC
CASSSEGGFVGGYTF
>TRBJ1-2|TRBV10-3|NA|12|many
TGTGCCATCAGTGAGGGATTCTATGGCTACACCTTC
CAISEGFYGYTF
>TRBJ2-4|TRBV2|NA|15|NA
TGTGCCAGCAACCTACCCGGGGGTTTGGGAAACATTCAGTACTTC
CASNLPGGLGNIQYF
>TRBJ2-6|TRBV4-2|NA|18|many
TGTGCCAGCAGCCAAGACCCCTCCGGATCCTCTGGGGCCAACGTCCTGACTTTC
CASSQDPSGSSGANVLTF
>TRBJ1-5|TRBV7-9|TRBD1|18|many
TGTGCCAGCAGCAAGGGATGGACAGGGGGTGGTAGCAATCAGCCCCAGCATTTT
CASSKGWTGGGSNQPQHF
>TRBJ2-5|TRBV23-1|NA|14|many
TGCGCCAGCAGTCAAAAGGGCCAGCAAGAGACCCAGTACTTC
CASSQKGQQETQYF
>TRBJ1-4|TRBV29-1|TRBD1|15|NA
TGCAGCGTTGGGACAGGAATGACCCTTAGTGAAAAACTGTTTTTT
CSVGTGMTLSEKLFF
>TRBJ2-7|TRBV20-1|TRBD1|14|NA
TGCAGTGCTAGAGAAAGTGCAGGGGGCGGCGAGCAGTACTTC
CSARESAGGGEQYF
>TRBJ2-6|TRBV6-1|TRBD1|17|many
TGTGCCAGCAGCTCGGGACAGTATGGCTCTGGGGCCAACGTCCTGACTTTC
CASSSGQYGSGANVLTF
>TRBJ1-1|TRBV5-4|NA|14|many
TGTGCCAGCAACTTCCCAGGGCTCAACACTGAAGTTTTCTTT
CASNFPGLNTEVFF
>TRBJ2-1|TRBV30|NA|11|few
TGTGCCTGGGACCACTACAATGAGCAGTTCTTC
CAWDHYNEQFF
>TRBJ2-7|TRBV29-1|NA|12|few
TGCAGCGTTGGGCCCGAAACCTACGAGCAGTACTTC
CSVGPETYEQYF
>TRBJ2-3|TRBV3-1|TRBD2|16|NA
TGTGCCAGCAGCCCCGATGCGGGGGGGAGCACAGATACGCAGTATTTT
CASSPDAGGSTDTQYF
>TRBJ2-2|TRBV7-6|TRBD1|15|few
TGTGCCAGCAGCGAAGCAGGGGGTGCGATCGGGGAGCTGTTTTTT
CASSEAGGAIGELFF
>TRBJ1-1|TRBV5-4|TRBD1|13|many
TGTGCCAGCAGCTCGCAGGGGGTAACTGAAGCTTTCTTT
CASSSQGVTEAFF
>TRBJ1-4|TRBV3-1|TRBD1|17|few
TGTGCCAGCAGCCCAAACCCGGGACAGGGAACTAATGAAAAACTGTTTTTT
CASSPNPGQGTNEKLFF
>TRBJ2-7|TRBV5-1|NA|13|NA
TGCGCCAGCAGCTTAGAAGGAGGGGGCGAGCAGTACTTC
CASSLEGGGEQYF
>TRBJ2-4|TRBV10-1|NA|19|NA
TGCGCCAGCAGTGAGTCAGTTGCCCCCCTGGGTACGGCCAAAAACATTCAGTACTTC
CASSESVAPLGTAKNIQYF
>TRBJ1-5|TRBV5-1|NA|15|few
TGCGCCAGCACGCTTCGGGGTTTTGTCCCCCAGCCCCAGCATTTT
CASTLRGFVPQPQHF
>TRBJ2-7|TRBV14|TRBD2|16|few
TGTGCCAGCAGCCCAATGAGCGGGGGACGCGTTTACGAGCAGTACTTC
CASSPMSGGRVYEQYF
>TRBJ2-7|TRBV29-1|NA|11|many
TGCAGCGTTGAAGGGGTGTCCGAGCAGTACTTC
CSVEGVSEQYF
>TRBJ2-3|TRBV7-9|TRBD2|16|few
TGTGCCAGCACCGAACTAGCGGGGGGTCCAACAGATACGCAGTATTTT
CASTELAGGPTDTQYF
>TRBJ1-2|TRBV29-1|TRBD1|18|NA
TGCAGCGTTGTCCCGACCGGGACAGGGGGATACCTCTCATATGGCTACACCTTC
CSVVPTGTGGYLSYGYTF
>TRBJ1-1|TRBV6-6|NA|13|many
TGTGCCAGCAATCTCCAGATGAACACTGAAGCTCTCTTT
CASNLQMNTEALF
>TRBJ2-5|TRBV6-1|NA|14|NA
TGTGCCAGCAGTGAAAGGGGGGGGCCAGAGACCCAGTACTTC
CASSERGGPETQYF
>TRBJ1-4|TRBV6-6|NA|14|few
TGTGCCAGCAGCCCGACGGGGACTAATGAAAAACTGTTTTTT
CASSPTGTNEKLFF
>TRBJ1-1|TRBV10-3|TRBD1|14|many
TGTGCCATCAGTTTTGGGACAGGGAACACTGAAGCTTTCTTT
CAISFGTGNTEAFF
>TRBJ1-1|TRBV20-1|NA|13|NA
TGCAGTGCTAGAGCAGGGGATTACACTGAAGCTTTCTTT
CSARAGDYTEAFF
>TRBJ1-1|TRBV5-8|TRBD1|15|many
TGTGCCAGCAGCCATGGGACAGGGCGGAACACTGAAGCTTTCTTT
CASSHGTGRNTEAFF
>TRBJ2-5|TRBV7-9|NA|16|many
TGTGCCAGCAGCTCCCCCGTGGGGGGCTTCCAAGGGACCCAGTACTTC
CASSSPVGGFQGTQYF
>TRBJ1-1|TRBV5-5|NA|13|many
TGTGCCAGCAGCATCCAGGGAGACACTGAAGCTTTCTTT
CASSIQGDTEAFF
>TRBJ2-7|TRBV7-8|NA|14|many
TGTGCCAGCAGCTTAGTTACTAGTACCTACGAGCAGTACTTC
CASSLVTSTYEQYF
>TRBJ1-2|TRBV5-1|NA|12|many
TGCGCCAGCAGCCAGCCGTCCGGGGGCTACACCTTC
CASSQPSGGYTF
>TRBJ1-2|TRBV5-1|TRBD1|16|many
TGCGCCAGCAGCCACTTTCGGGACAGCACTAACTATGGCTACACCTTC
CASSHFRDSTNYGYTF
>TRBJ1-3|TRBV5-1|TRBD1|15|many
TGCGCCAGCAGCACTTCGACAGGGGCTGGAAACACCATATATTTT
CASSTSTGAGNTIYF
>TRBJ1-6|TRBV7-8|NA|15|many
TGTGCCAGCAGCCCCTACCGGGACGAGAATTCACCCCTCCACTTT
CASSPYRDENSPLHF
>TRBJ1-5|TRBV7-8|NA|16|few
TGTGCCAGCAGCAACTACAGGATGGGGGGTAATCAGCCCCAGCATTTT
CASSNYRMGGNQPQHF
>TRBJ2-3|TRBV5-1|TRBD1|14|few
TGCGCCAGCAGCTTGGGACAGGGGTCAGATACGCAGTATTTT
CASSLGQGSDTQYF
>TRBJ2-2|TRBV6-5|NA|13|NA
TGTGCCAGCAGTCTCATCTCCGGCGGGGAGCTGTTTTTT
CASSLISGGELFF
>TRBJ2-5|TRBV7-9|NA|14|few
TGTGCCAGCAGCTTCCTGGGTTTCCAAGAGACCCAGTACTTC
CASSFLGFQETQYF
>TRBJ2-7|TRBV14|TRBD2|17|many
TGTGCCAGCAGCCAAGCCCTACTAGCGGGGCACTCCTACGAGCAGTACTTC
CASSQALLAGHSYEQYF